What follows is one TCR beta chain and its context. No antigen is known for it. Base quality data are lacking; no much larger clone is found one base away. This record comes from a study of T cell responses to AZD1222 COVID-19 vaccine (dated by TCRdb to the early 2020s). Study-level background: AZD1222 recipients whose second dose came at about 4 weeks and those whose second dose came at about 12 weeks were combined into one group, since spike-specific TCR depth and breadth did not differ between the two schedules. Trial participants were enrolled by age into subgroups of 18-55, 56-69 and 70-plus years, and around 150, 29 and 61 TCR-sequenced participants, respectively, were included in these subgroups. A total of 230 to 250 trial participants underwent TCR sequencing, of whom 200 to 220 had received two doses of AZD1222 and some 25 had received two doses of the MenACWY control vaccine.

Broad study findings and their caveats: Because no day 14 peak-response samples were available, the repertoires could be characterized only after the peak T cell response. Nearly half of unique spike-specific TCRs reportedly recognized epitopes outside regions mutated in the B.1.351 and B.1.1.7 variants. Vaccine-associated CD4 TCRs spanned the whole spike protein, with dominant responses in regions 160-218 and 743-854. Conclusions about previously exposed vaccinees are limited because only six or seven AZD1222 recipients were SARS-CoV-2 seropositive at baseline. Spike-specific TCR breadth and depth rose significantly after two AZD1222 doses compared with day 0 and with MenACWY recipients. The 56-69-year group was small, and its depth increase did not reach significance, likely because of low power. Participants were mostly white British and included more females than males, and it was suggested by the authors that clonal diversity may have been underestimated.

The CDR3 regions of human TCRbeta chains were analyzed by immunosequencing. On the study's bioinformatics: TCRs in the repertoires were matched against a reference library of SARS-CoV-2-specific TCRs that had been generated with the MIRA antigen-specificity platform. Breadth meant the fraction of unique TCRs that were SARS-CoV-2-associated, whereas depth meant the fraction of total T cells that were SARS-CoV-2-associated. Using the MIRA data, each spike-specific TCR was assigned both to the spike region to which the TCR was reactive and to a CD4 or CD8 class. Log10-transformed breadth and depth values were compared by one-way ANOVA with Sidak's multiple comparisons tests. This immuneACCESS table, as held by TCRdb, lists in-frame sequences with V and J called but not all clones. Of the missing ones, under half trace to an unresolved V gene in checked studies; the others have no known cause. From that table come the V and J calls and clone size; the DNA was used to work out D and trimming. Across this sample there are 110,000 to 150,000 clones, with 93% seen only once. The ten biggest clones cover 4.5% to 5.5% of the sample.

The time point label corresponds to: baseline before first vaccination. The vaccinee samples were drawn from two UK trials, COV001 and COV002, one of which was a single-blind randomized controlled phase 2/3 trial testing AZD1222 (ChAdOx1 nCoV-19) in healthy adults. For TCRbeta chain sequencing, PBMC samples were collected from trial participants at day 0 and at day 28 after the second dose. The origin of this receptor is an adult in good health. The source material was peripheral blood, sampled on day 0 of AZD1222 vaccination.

The CDR3 reads CASSEFAGGPYEQYF. The DNA sequence is TGTGCCAGCAGTGAATTTGCGGGAGGACCCTACGAGCAGTACTTC. The V gene is TRBV6-1 and the J gene is TRBJ2-7, with 8 middle bases fitting TRBD2. V is cut back by 2 bases and J by 2 bases, with 5 bases in the junction unmatched. From a lookup of the germline V gene, CDR1 and CDR2 are MNHNS and SASEGT. Spanning cysteine to phenylalanine, the CDR3 consists of 15 amino acids. Solely the CDR3 DNA is kept, with 45 bases framed from the first base.